Detailed here is one T cell receptor (beta chain). No cognate antigen has been identified for it. The record has no base qualities; no much larger clone is one base away. CD8 naive samples consisted of CD45RO-negative cells that were positively selected for CCR7, yielding a CD45RA+CCR7+ population without TemRA cells. Donors were healthy HIV-negative adults with no recently reported acute infections or vaccinations. Every donor was a Caucasian adult residing in Nashville, Tennessee, USA. Blood was collected by leukapheresis, and PBMCs were isolated by Ficoll-Histopaque density gradient centrifugation and then cryopreserved in liquid nitrogen vapor phase. Analytical flow cytometry was used to check the purity and quantity of each magnetically sorted T cell population. Genomic DNA was isolated from each sorted fraction and quantified by UV absorbance on a Nanodrop 2000c. This specimen comes from a study of shared clonotypes between healthy human individuals (dated by TCRdb to the early 2020s). Background for the entire study: The cohort comprised a couple of women and a few men aged 18 to 49 years. Different laboratories and diverse techniques were used to prepare libraries and sequence TCR repertoires, to increase sequencing depth and limit assay-specific biases. For each donor, CD4 naive and CD4 memory were each run on three plates, CD8 naive on two plates, and CD8 memory on one plate. Between about 0.85 and 10 billion PBMCs per donor were obtained by leukapheresis. To estimate repertoire size and how much clonotype sharing occurs between individuals, the study deeply sequenced the blood TCR repertoires of roughly 5 healthy adults. Here is what the overall study found, with its caveats: Pairwise subsampling indicated that sequencing depth was expected to affect the degree of clonotype sharing among donors. Compared with non-shared clonotypes, clonotypes shared by all four sorted-subset donors had higher generation probabilities. The genetic and exposure-history diversity represented was limited by the small number of donors. Incomplete sequencing was indicated by rarefaction of sorted-subset datasets, despite the large sequencing depth. Sharing across several donors was observed for about 5% of naive CD4, under 4% of naive CD8, 2.3% of memory CD4, and around 0.4% of memory CD8 clonotypes. Sampling was restricted to blood, and TCR repertoires in tissues likely differ from the TCR repertoires found in blood. Estimated clonotype richness was generally larger for naive than for memory subsets.

Using the deep immunoSEQ assay, multiplex PCR amplified TCR CDR3 regions from genomic DNA. Genomic DNA extracted from each cell subset was distributed evenly over all wells of several immunoSEQ 96-well plates, and each plate served as one replicate. For sorted subsets, around 0.2 ug genomic DNA, equal to tens of thousands of T cell genomes, was loaded into each replicate PCR. The purified libraries were quantified using a Qubit 3.0 fluorometer, sized with a Bioanalyzer 2100, and then quantified again using the KAPA Library Quantification kit. Every immunoSEQ 96-well plate was sequenced on a separate single-read 150-cycle Illumina NextSeq 550 flow cell. The paper's data handling went like this. The immunoSEQ output contained only junctional sequences without quality scores, so filtering could not match that applied to full-length reads. Sequences were annotated with PyIR, a Python wrapper for IgBLAST v1.9, and V/J genes and CDR3 were assigned using IMGT germline references. Reads with weak V/J assignments (E-value above 1e-6), missing CDR3, stop codons, out-of-frame junctions, or ambiguous translated residues were removed. A V3J clonotype was defined by an identical inferred V gene, J gene, and CDR3 amino acid sequence. The percentage overlap between two repertoires was calculated by dividing the number of shared unique clonotypes by the size of the smaller repertoire. Repertoire richness was assessed with RTK rarefaction, the Chao1 estimator, and Recon v2.1 estimates of unobserved clonotypes. For all TCRbeta clonotypes obtained by the gDNA method from a few donors, generation probabilities were computed with OLGA. TCRdb carries this immuneACCESS record with in-frame sequences only. Its versions omit some clonotypes, under half of them owing to an unresolved V gene in the studies checked, with the rest unexplained. V and J calls and clone size come straight from that table; D and trimming were deduced from the DNA. In all, the sample holds around 2.1 million clones, and just over 90% of those were seen once. Roughly 1.8% of the sample is taken by the ten largest.

The clonotype comes from a man between 18 and 29 years old in good health. Some clones in this sample may be carry-over from other donors' samples. The sample comprised naive CD8+ T cells from PBMCs. In light of the paper, this sample's cell subset or site label describes: CD45RA+CCR7+.

The nucleotide sequence reads TGTGCCAGCAGCTTGGGACAGCCAGGGGGCTACGAGCAGTACTTC. Protein translation: CASSLGQPGGYEQYF. In this chain, TRBV5-5 is recombined with TRBJ2-7; TRBD1 agrees with 7 junctional bases. The CDR3 spans 15 residues, from the cysteine through the phenylalanine. Just CDR3 DNA is preserved here, 45 bases in frame from base 1. The germline V gene (reference sequence) specifies SGHKS as CDR1 and YYEKEE as CDR2. Trimming removed 0 bases from V and 3 bases from J; the gene matches leave 6 bases unexplained. The CDR3, completed at both ends by the reference TRBV5-5 and TRBJ2-7 genes, gives the full variable domain DAGVTQSPTHLIKTRGQQVTLRCSPISGHKSVSWYQQVLGQGPQFIFQYYEKEERGRGNFPDRFSARQFPNYSSELNVNALLLGDSALYLCASSLGQPGGYEQYFGPGTRLTVT.